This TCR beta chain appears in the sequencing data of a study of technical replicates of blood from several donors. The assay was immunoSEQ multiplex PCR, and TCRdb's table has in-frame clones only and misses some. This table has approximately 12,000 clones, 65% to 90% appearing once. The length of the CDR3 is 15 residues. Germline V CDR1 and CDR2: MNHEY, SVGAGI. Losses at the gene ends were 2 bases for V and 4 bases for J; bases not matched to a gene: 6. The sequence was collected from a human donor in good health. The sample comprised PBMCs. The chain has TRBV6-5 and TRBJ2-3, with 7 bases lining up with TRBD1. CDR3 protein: CASSYHRQGADTQYF. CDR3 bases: TGTGCCAGCAGTTACCACCGTCAGGGGGCAGATACGCAGTATTTT.